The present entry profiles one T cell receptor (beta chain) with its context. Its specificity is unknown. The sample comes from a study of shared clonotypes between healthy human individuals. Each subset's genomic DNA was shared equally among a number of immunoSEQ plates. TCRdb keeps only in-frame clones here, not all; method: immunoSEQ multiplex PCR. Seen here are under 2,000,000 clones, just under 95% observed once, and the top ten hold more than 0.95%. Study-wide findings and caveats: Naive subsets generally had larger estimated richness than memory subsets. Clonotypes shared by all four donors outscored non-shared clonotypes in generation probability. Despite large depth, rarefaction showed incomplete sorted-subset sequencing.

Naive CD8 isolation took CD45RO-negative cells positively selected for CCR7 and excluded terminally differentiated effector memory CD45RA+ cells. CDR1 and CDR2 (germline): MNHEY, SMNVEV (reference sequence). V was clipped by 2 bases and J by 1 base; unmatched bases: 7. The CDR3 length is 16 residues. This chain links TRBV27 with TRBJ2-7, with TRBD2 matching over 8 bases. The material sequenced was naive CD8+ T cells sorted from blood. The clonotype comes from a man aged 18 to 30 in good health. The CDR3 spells CASSLIGGRSSYEQYF. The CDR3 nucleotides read TGTGCCAGCAGTTTAATTGGCGGGAGGTCTTCCTACGAGCAGTACTTC.